This TCR beta chain was captured in a study of T cell repertoires in aging, cancer and after chemotherapy. The wider study: Clear clonal overlap appeared across healthy donor samples taken over several months to years.

Germline CDR1 LNHDA, CDR2 SQIVND (reference sequence). This CDR3 has 15 amino acids. V gave up 3 bases and J gave up 0 bases, with 8 bases separating them. Multiplex touch-down PCR with TRB-A/B primers amplified rearranged V-D-J TRB sequences. MiXCR, applied by TCRdb to the multiplex PCR reads, yields one record per CDR3 protein. The sample yields 5,000 to 6,000 distinct CDR3 sequences, over 20% seen once. By sample fraction, this clonotype is medium-sized. Its antigen is not known. TCR beta rearrangements were amplified from peripheral blood genomic DNA. Findings and limits, study-wide: In cancer patients, declining TCR diversity with age involved lost richness and lost evenness. In each cancer cohort, median generation probability increased across chemotherapy, suggesting thymic output rebounded. Compared with age-matched healthy donors, untreated hematological or solid cancer patients showed higher blood TCR clonality.

This sequence originates from a human donor in good health. The donor label of this sample is uncertain. Material for sequencing was blood. The gene calls are TRBV19 and TRBJ1-4, with D hard to call. CDR3 bases: TGTGCCAGTAGTATTATACGATCAACTAATGAAAAACTGTTTTTT. Translation gives CASSIIRSTNEKLFF.